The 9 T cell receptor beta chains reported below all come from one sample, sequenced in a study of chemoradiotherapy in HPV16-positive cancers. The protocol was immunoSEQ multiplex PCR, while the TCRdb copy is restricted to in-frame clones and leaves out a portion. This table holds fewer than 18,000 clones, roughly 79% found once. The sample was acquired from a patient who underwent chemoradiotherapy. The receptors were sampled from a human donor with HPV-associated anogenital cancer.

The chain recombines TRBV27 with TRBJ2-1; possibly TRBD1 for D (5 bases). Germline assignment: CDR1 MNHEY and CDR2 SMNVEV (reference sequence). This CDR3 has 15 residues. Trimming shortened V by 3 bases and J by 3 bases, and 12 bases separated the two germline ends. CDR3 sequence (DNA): TGTGCCAGCAGTTTGTCTTGGGGCTACTACAATGAGCAGTTCTTC. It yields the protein CASSLSWGYYNEQFF.

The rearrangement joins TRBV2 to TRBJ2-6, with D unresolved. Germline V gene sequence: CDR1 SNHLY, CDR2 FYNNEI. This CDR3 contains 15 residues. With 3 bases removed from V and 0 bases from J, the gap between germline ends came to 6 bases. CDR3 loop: CASSDGYSGANVLTF. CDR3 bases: TGTGCCAGCAGTGACGGGTACTCTGGGGCCAACGTCCTGACTTTC.

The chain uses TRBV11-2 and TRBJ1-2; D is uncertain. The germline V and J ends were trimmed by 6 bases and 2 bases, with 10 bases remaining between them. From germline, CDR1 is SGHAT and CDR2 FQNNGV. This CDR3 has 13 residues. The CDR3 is CASSSILNYGYTF. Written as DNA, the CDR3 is TGTGCCAGCAGTTCGATTCTGAACTATGGCTACACCTTC.

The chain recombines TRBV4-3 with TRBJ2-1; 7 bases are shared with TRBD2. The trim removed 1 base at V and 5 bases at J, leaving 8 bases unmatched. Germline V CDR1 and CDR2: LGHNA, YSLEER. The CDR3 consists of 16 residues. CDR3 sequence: CASSQGLAVLNNEQFF. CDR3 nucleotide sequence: TGCGCCAGCAGCCAAGGTCTAGCGGTACTTAACAATGAGCAGTTCTTC.

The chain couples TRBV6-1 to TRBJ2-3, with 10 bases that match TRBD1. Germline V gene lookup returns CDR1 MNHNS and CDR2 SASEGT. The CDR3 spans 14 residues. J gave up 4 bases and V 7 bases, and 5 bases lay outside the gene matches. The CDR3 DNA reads TGTGCCAGCAACGACAGGGGGCTCGCAGATACGCAGTATTTT. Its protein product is CASNDRGLADTQYF.

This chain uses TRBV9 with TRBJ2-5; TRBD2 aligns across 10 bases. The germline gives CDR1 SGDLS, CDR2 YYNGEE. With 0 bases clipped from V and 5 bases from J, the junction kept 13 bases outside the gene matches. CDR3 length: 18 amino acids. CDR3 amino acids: CASSVAMDGLAGVETQYF. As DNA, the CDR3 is TGTGCCAGCAGCGTAGCCATGGATGGCCTAGCGGGGGTGGAGACCCAGTACTTC.

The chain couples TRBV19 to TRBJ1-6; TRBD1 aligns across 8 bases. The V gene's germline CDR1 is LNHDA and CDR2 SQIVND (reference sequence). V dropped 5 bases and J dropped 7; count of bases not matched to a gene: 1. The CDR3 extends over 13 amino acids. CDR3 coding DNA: TGTGCCAGTAGTGACAGGGGAAATTCACCCCTCCACTTT. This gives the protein CASSDRGNSPLHF.

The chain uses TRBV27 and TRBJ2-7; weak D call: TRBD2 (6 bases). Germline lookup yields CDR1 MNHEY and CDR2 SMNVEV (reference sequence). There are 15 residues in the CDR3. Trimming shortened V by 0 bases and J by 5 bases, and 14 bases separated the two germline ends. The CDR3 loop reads CASSLSGEVGDEQYF. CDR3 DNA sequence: TGTGCCAGCAGTTTATCCGGGGAGGTCGGCGACGAGCAGTACTTC.

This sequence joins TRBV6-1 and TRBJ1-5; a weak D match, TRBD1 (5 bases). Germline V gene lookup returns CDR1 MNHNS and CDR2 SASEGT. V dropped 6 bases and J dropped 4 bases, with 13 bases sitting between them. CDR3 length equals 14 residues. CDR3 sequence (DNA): TGTGCCAGCAGCATGGGGGTCCCAAATCAGCCCCAGCATTTT. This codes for CASSMGVPNQPQHF.